The clone carrying this TCR beta chain has only one observation. The target antigen is unknown. The data are from a study of T cell responses to AZD1222 COVID-19 vaccine. Here immunoSEQ multiplex PCR was the method, and the copy in TCRdb shows in-frame clones only, minus some. The sample includes 20,000 or so clones, 80% to 85% of them seen just once. Pooled in the analysis were second doses at about 4 or about 12 weeks. Notes on the study in general: Unmutated regions of variants are reportedly targeted by nearly half of spike-specific TCRs. The peak T cell response came first, and repertoires were sampled only after it. A mostly white British donor set with more females was recruited, and clonal diversity was possibly underestimated.

The sequence was collected from an adult who received the AZD1222 COVID-19 vaccine. Sequences were derived from peripheral blood, sampled 28 days after the second AZD1222 dose.

CDR3 in amino acids: CASSSRQTGGSETQYF. The CDR3 nucleotides read TGTGCCAGCAGCTCCCGCCAAACAGGGGGCTCCGAGACCCAGTACTTC. This chain uses TRBV5-4 with TRBJ2-5; 9 positions agree with TRBD1. With V trimmed by 3 bases and J by 5 bases, 11 bases remained unmatched. This CDR3 contains 16 residues. Germline V gives CDR1 SGHNT, CDR2 YYREEE (reference sequence).